Here is one TCR beta chain with its context. Using immunoSEQ multiplex PCR, the repertoire was profiled, and TCRdb retains in-frame clones only, with some absent. The top ten clones hold approximately 8.8% of a sample with around 43,000 clones, over 75% of them seen once. This record belongs to a study of blood T cell repertoires in COVID-19. Germline trimming cut 9 bases from V and 5 bases from J; bases unmatched to any gene: 5. This CDR3 is 13 amino acids long. The rearrangement links TRBV12-3 or TRBV12-4 to TRBJ2-5; 11 nucleotides align to TRBD1. This TCR was sampled from a woman aged 70 to 79 with acute or convalescent COVID-19. Specimen: peripheral blood. The CDR3 loop is CASQGQGVETQYF. In DNA, the CDR3 is TGTGCCAGTCAGGGACAGGGGGTTGAGACCCAGTACTTC.